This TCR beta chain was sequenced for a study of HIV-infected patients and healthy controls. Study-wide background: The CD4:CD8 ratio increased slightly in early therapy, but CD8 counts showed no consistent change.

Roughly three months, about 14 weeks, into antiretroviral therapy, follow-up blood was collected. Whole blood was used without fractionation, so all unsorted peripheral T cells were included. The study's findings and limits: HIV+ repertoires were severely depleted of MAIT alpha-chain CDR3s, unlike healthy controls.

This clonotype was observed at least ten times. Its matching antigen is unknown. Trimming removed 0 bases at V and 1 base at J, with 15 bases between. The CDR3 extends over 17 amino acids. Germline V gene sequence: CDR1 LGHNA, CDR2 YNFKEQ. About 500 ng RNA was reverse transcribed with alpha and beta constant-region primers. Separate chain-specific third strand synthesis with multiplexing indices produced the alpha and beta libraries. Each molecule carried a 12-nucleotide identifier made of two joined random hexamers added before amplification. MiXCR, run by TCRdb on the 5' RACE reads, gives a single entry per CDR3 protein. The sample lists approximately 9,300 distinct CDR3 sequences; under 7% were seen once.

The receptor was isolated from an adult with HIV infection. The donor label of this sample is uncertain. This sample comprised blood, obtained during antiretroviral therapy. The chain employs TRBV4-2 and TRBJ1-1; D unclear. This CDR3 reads CASSQEYLGSANTEAFF. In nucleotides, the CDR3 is TGTGCCAGCAGCCAAGAATACCTGGGGTCTGCGAACACTGAAGCTTTCTTT.